This T cell receptor (beta chain) was recorded in a study of siplizumab effects on memory and regulatory T cells. This CDR3 spans 14 amino acids. V shed 6 bases and J shed 0 bases, with 9 bases lying between them. The germline gives CDR1 SGHAT, CDR2 FQNNGV. Some clones are missing from TCRdb's copy, which holds only in-frame ones; the method was immunoSEQ multiplex PCR. The sample has over 100,000 clones, approximately 92% seen once. This TCR came from a human donor in good health. The sequenced material came from non-Treg CD4+ T cells sorted from blood. V is TRBV11-2 and J is TRBJ2-1; D is ambiguous. In DNA, the CDR3 is TGTGCCAGCAGTCACCTCCGCTCCTACAATGAGCAGTTCTTC. This translates into CASSHLRSYNEQFF. The whole variable domain, remainder taken from reference TRBV11-2 and TRBJ2-1, is EAGVAQSPRYKIIEKRQSVAFWCNPISGHATLYWYQQILGQGPKLLIQFQNNGVVDDSQLPKDRFSAERLKGVDSTLKIQPAKLEDSAVYLCASSHLRSYNEQFFGPGTRLTVL.